This T cell receptor (beta chain) was sequenced in a study of cytotoxic CD8 clonotypes in ibrutinib-treated CLL. General study results and limits: Ibrutinib response saw clonality rise, and progression saw it return toward baseline.

A remark on this clone: Its matching antigen is unknown.

Germline V gives CDR1 MGHRA, CDR2 YSYEKL. The CDR3 length is 17 residues. Trimming took 1 base from V and 2 from J, leaving 15 bases between them. This table comes from immunoSEQ multiplex PCR, and its TCRdb copy is limited to in-frame clones, with some not included. The repertoire consists of over 140,000 clones, with more than 70% occurring once and the leading ten covering approximately 7.6%. This clonotype was obtained from a human donor with chronic lymphocytic leukemia. This chain links TRBV4-1 with TRBJ2-1; D is perhaps TRBD1 (5 bases). Specimen: PBMCs, collected after 36 months of ibrutinib treatment. The CDR3 protein is CASSQGVAGPTYNEQFF. The CDR3, as DNA: TGCGCCAGCAGCCAAGGAGTCGCAGGGCCAACCTACAATGAGCAGTTCTTC.